Shown below are 28 T cell receptor beta chains from a single sample sequenced in a study of OX40 agonist ivuxolimab in advanced cancers. Library construction relied on the immunoSEQ multiplex PCR assay. TCRdb obtained this table from immuneACCESS and retained in-frame rearrangements with V and J assigned. These tables miss some clones; where compared with another copy, unresolved V genes account for less than half of the shortfall, and the remainder is unexplained. The sample table lists about 97,000 clones, 86% of them with a count of one. Around 5.5% of the sample is in the top ten clones. Sample: CD4+ or CD8+ T cells sorted from blood, taken in a trial of the OX40 agonist ivuxolimab. The receptors here all came from an adult with an advanced solid tumor such as melanoma, head and neck, liver or kidney cancer.

The rearrangement joins TRBV4-2 to TRBJ2-2; TRBD2 might be the D (6 bases). Germline lookup yields CDR1 LGHNA and CDR2 YNFKEQ. The length of the CDR3 is 17 residues. The V end was cut by 0 bases, the J end by 4 bases, with 15 bases between. This chain's CDR3 is CASSQDDLHGGTGELFF. DNA of the CDR3: TGTGCCAGCAGCCAAGATGACCTCCACGGGGGCACCGGGGAGCTGTTTTTT.

This clone was observed a few times. V and J are TRBV9 and TRBJ1-2; 12 bases are shared with TRBD1. V gave up 4 bases and J gave up 4 bases; unmatched junction bases: 11. This CDR3 contains 17 residues. CDR1 and CDR2 (germline): SGDLS, YYNGEE. CDR3 loop: CASSPRGGTGGGYGYTF. In DNA form, the CDR3 reads TGTGCCAGCAGCCCCAGGGGGGGGACAGGGGGCGGCTATGGCTACACCTTC.

This clone occurred a few times. The rearrangement uses TRBV2 and TRBJ2-7; maybe TRBD2 (6 bases). This CDR3 contains 14 residues. Germline V gives CDR1 SNHLY, CDR2 FYNNEI. With 4 bases removed from V and 0 bases from J, the gap between germline ends came to 10 bases. CDR3 loop: CASSGRATSYEQYF. CDR3 in DNA: TGTGCCAGCAGTGGGAGGGCTACCTCCTACGAGCAGTACTTC.

This clone was counted between two and nine times. The CDR3 nucleotides are TGTGCCAGTAGTACCGAGGGACAGGGTACGATTCAGCCCCAGCATTTT. This sequence encodes CASSTEGQGTIQPQHF. The chain joins TRBV19 to TRBJ1-5, with 9 bases that match TRBD1. Unmatched junction bases numbered 10, after V lost 4 bases and J lost 6 bases. Germline lookup yields CDR1 LNHDA and CDR2 SQIVND (reference sequence). This CDR3 has 16 residues.

The chain uses TRBV6-6 and TRBJ1-2; D remains unclear. The V end was cut by 7 bases, the J end by 0 bases, with 15 bases between. This CDR3 is 15 amino acids long. Germline V CDR1 and CDR2: MNHNY, SVGAGI (reference sequence). CDR3: CASKRGMEANYGYTF. Written as DNA, the CDR3 is TGTGCCAGCAAACGAGGGATGGAAGCTAACTATGGCTACACCTTC.

The chain uses TRBV7-2 and TRBJ1-2; 9 bases match TRBD1. The J segment lost 8 bases and the V segment lost 2 bases, leaving 9 bases of the junction unmatched. The germline gives CDR1 SGHTA, CDR2 FQGNSA. The CDR3 sequence is 15 residues long. CDR3 coding DNA: TGTGCCAGCAGCTTATGGGGGGACAGGGAGGGCGGCTACACCTTC. Translated: CASSLWGDREGGYTF.

The CDR3 region is CASSLAATYEQYF. The CDR3 DNA is TGTGCCAGCAGCTTAGCTGCAACCTACGAGCAGTACTTC. The rearrangement uses TRBV7-9 and TRBJ2-7; D is unresolved. The germline CDR1 and CDR2 sequences are SEHNR and FQNEAQ (reference sequence). The V end lost 0 bases, the J end lost 2 bases, and 5 bases lay between the germline ends. There are 13 residues in the CDR3.

The genes are TRBV11-3 and TRBJ2-1; D possibly corresponds to TRBD2 (6 bases). Trimming removed 1 base from V and 4 bases from J, with 14 bases in between. Germline CDR1 and CDR2: SGHNT and YENEEA. This CDR3 is 16 amino acids long. The CDR3 loop reads CASSLVRGKRYNEQFF. CDR3 nucleotide sequence: TGTGCCAGCAGCTTAGTTCGGGGGAAGAGATACAATGAGCAGTTCTTC.

The rearrangement links TRBV21-1 to TRBJ2-3. TRBV21-1 is a pseudogene segment. CDR3 length: 16 amino acids. DNA for the CDR3: TGTGCCAGCAGCACCCCCGGTGGACGGTTCAGGGATACGCAGTATTTT. It is translated as CASSTPGGRFRDTQYF.

This clone was counted a single time. The chain recombines TRBV11-1 with TRBJ2-7; D is possibly TRBD1 or TRBD2 (5 bases each). Germline CDR1 and CDR2: SGHAT and FQDESV (reference sequence). The CDR3 extends over 12 amino acids. Deletions cut 4 bases from V and 3 bases from J, with 7 bases between. CDR3 nucleotides: TGTGCCAGCAGCTGGGACGGCTACGAGCAGTACTTC. Amino acids: CASSWDGYEQYF.

The chain has TRBV19 and TRBJ2-1; TRBD2 is a possible D gene (6 bases). Between the trimmed V and J ends, which lost 6 bases and 0 bases, there was a span of 15 bases. This CDR3 is built from 16 residues. The germline V gene has CDR1 LNHDA and CDR2 SQIVND (reference sequence). CDR3 region: CASRKLSGSSYNEQFF. CDR3 coding DNA: TGTGCCAGTAGGAAACTTAGCGGAAGCTCCTACAATGAGCAGTTCTTC.

In its sample, this clone was seen a few times. The rearrangement links TRBV18 to TRBJ1-5, with D possibly matching TRBD1 (5 bases). CDR3 length equals 14 residues. Germline V gene data show CDR1 as KGHSH and CDR2 as LQKENI. With 6 bases removed from V and 0 bases from J, the gap between germline ends came to 9 bases. The CDR3 DNA sequence: TGTGCCAGCTCCCTGACAGTTAGCAATCAGCCCCAGCATTTT. It is translated as CASSLTVSNQPQHF.

This sequence joins TRBV7-2 and TRBJ2-7; TRBD2 aligns across 9 bases. J gave up 9 bases and V 4 bases, and 10 bases lay outside the gene matches. The CDR3 consists of 14 residues. Germline V gives CDR1 SGHTA, CDR2 FQGNSA. The chain's CDR3 is CASSSAGGHDPQYF. CDR3 in DNA: TGTGCCAGCAGCTCAGCGGGGGGCCACGATCCGCAGTACTTC.

This clone has ten or more counts. CDR3 in amino acids: CASSERQGGEPQHF. The CDR3 DNA is TGTGCCAGCAGTGAGAGACAGGGGGGTGAGCCCCAGCATTTT. The rearrangement joins TRBV6-1 to TRBJ1-5; 9 nucleotides agree with TRBD1. The germline V gene encodes CDR1 MNHNS and CDR2 SASEGT. Trimming at V came to 3 bases and at J to 8 bases, leaving 5 bases not matched to a gene. The CDR3 covers 14 residues.

The table lists this clone with a count of one. The chain joins TRBV5-1 to TRBJ2-1, with 13 bases fitting TRBD2. Germline trimming cut 2 bases from V and 0 bases from J; bases unmatched to any gene: 8. The CDR3 totals 19 residues. Germline values: CDR1 SGHRS, CDR2 YFSETQ. The chain's CDR3 is CASSFLGLAGSRSYNEQFF. The CDR3 nucleotides read TGCGCCAGCAGCTTTCTGGGACTAGCGGGGTCTCGCTCCTACAATGAGCAGTTCTTC. Combining the CDR3 with reference TRBV5-1 and TRBJ2-1 gives the whole variable domain KAGVTQTPRYLIKTRGQQVTLSCSPISGHRSVSWYQQTPGQGLQFLFEYFSETQRNKGNFPGRFSGRQFSNSRSEMNVSTLELGDSALYLCASSFLGLAGSRSYNEQFFGPGTRLTVL.

The chain uses TRBV27 and TRBJ2-1; 10 bases fit TRBD2. The trim removed 7 bases at V and 0 bases at J, leaving 6 bases unmatched. CDR1 and CDR2 from the germline V gene are MNHEY and SMNVEV (reference sequence). The CDR3 loop spans 16 amino acids. The DNA of the CDR3 is TGTGCCAGCAAGCTAGCGGGAGCCCTCTCCTACAATGAGCAGTTCTTC. The encoded protein is CASKLAGALSYNEQFF.

This CDR3 reads CASSLAPGEKLFF. For the CDR3, the DNA is TGTGCCAGCAGCTTAGCGCCCGGTGAAAAACTGTTTTTT. The V call is TRBV7-2, the J call TRBJ1-4, with no clear D. Germline values: CDR1 SGHTA, CDR2 FQGNSA. The CDR3 is 13 amino acids. The V end was cut by 0 bases, the J end by 7 bases, with 6 bases between.

This chain connects TRBV30 to TRBJ1-4; D gene unclear. This CDR3 has 14 residues. V lost 3 bases to trimming and J lost 2 bases, with 10 bases between them. Looked up from germline, CDR1 is GTSNPN and CDR2 is SVGIG (reference sequence). CDR3 protein: CAWRGGRTNEKLFF. For the CDR3, the DNA is TGTGCCTGGAGAGGAGGGCGGACTAATGAAAAACTGTTTTTT.

The chain couples TRBV27 to TRBJ1-1; unclear D gene. Between the trimmed V and J ends, which lost 3 bases and 4 bases, there was a span of 3 bases. There are 11 residues in the CDR3. Germline V gene sequence: CDR1 MNHEY, CDR2 SMNVEV (reference sequence). In DNA form, the CDR3 reads TGTGCCAGCAGTTTTGGCACTGAAGCTTTCTTT. It encodes CASSFGTEAFF.

The chain couples TRBV7-3 to TRBJ2-3; possible D gene TRBD1, 5 bases. Germline V gene sequence: CDR1 SGHTA, CDR2 FQGTGA. The CDR3 is 13 residues long. Trimming pared 5 bases from V and 9 bases from J, leaving 15 bases between. The CDR3 loop is CASSPSQGETQYF. CDR3 DNA sequence: TGTGCCAGCAGCCCCTCGCAGGGTGAAACGCAGTATTTT.

This chain connects TRBV6-1 to TRBJ2-1; 12 bases align to TRBD2. Trimming removed 4 bases from V and 7 bases from J; junction bases left unmatched: 11. Germline CDR1 and CDR2: MNHNS and SASEGT. The CDR3 is 17 residues long. The DNA of the CDR3 is TGTGCCAGCAGTGTCTCTAGCGGGAGGGCGAGGGGGAATGAGCAGTTCTTC. It is translated as CASSVSSGRARGNEQFF.

V gene TRBV6-5 combines with J gene TRBJ1-1, with 12 positions matching TRBD1. The V gene's germline CDR1 is MNHEY and CDR2 SVGAGI. V gave up 5 bases and J gave up 11 bases; unmatched junction bases: 9. The CDR3 has 14 amino acids. Written as DNA, the CDR3 is TGTGCCAGCAGTCTAGGGACAGGGGGCTTGGGGGCTTTCTTT. Protein: CASSLGTGGLGAFF.

The chain recombines TRBV4-1 with TRBJ2-5; D unresolved. From germline, CDR1 is MGHRA and CDR2 YSYEKL. The CDR3 covers 16 residues. The V end lost 0 bases, the J end lost 3 bases, and 14 bases lay between the germline ends. The CDR3: CASSQELELREETQYF. DNA for the CDR3: TGCGCCAGCAGCCAAGAGCTGGAACTCAGAGAAGAGACCCAGTACTTC.

V usage is TRBV29-1 and J usage is TRBJ2-2; TRBD2 matches at 16 bases. Germline V gene lookup returns CDR1 SQVTM and CDR2 ANQGSEA. The CDR3 consists of 16 residues. Trimming cost V 3 bases and J 6 bases; bases outside gene matches: 4. In nucleotides, the CDR3 is TGCAGCGTTGAGGGACTAGCGGGGGGGCCGGCCGGGGAGCTGTTTTTT. It encodes CSVEGLAGGPAGELFF.

The chain links TRBV28 to TRBJ2-7; 9 positions match TRBD1. The CDR3 is 12 amino acids. Germline V CDR1 and CDR2: MDHEN, SYDVKM. The V segment lost 3 bases and the J segment 9 bases; nucleotides outside the gene matches: 3. The CDR3 region is CASSFATGGQYF. Written as DNA, the CDR3 is TGTGCCAGCAGTTTTGCGACAGGGGGGCAGTACTTC.

This clone was seen a few times. The chain joins TRBV30 to TRBJ1-2; D is ambiguous. This CDR3 comprises 12 residues. Germline CDR1 GTSNPN, CDR2 SVGIG (reference sequence). With 0 bases removed from V and 7 bases from J, the gap between germline ends came to 9 bases. Written as DNA, the CDR3 is TGTGCCTGGAGTGTTGGGCAAGGTGGCTACACCTTC. Its translation is CAWSVGQGGYTF.

This rearrangement joins TRBV14 to TRBJ1-1, with 7 bases fitting TRBD1. Losses at the gene ends were 3 bases for V and 7 bases for J; bases not matched to a gene: 2. CDR1 and CDR2 (germline): SGHDN, FVKESK. The CDR3 totals 12 residues. CDR3 bases: TGTGCCAGCAGCCAGACAGGGATTGAAGCTTTCTTT. It codes for CASSQTGIEAFF. Drawing the rest from reference TRBV14 and TRBJ1-1, the complete variable domain is EAGVTQFPSHSVIEKGQTVTLRCDPISGHDNLYWYRRVMGKEIKFLLHFVKESKQDESGMPNNRFLAERTGGTYSTLKVQPAELEDSGVYFCASSQTGIEAFFGQGTRLTVV.

V gene TRBV14 combines with J gene TRBJ2-3, with 10 positions matching TRBD2. The CDR3 loop spans 15 amino acids. Germline-derived CDR1 and CDR2 are SGHDN and FVKESK. Trimming cost V 2 bases and J 6 bases; bases outside gene matches: 5. CDR3 coding DNA: TGTGCCAGCAGCCAATGGACTAGCGGCGGGGATACGCAGTATTTT. Protein sequence: CASSQWTSGGDTQYF.